This TCR beta chain was found in a study of blood T cell repertoires in COVID-19. Study summary: The United States, Italy and Spain supplied acute and convalescent COVID-19 samples. T cells, B-cell-depleted T cells, or PBMCs supplied cDNA or gDNA.

In the original processing: Using reference gene primer amplification, nucleated cell counts were estimated. Only in-frame clones appear in the TCRdb table, and some are missing; sequencing was by immunoSEQ multiplex PCR. V, J and clone size are those of that table, while D and trimming were read from the DNA. The sample lists some 260,000 clones, 80% to 90% occurring once. Patients in Seattle were enrolled during active infection, then followed longitudinally. V gave up 5 bases and J gave up 7 bases; unmatched junction bases: 17. Germline CDR1 and CDR2: SGHTA and FQGNSA. This CDR3 region has 17 residues.

This chain links TRBV7-2 with TRBJ2-1, with 7 bases that match TRBD2. The source is a woman in her sixties or seventies with COVID-19, enrolled during active disease. Sequencing input: peripheral blood. In DNA form, the CDR3 reads TGTGCCAGCAGCAAAAAGCGGGACCCGGCGTGGGGTAATGAGCAGTTCTTC. It codes for CASSKKRDPAWGNEQFF.